The 29 T cell receptor beta chains reported below all come from one sample, sequenced in a study of T cells in Graves' hyperthyroidism and ophthalmopathy. The investigators amplified TCR beta CDR3 regions from RNA transcripts. The HTBI primer set drove a first-round RT-PCR of the TCR CDR3. TCRdb used MiXCR to reprocess the multiplex PCR reads, holding one entry per CDR3 protein. Altogether some 360,000 distinct CDR3 sequences are present, roughly 13% being singletons, with the ten largest covering roughly 11%. Sequencing was done on a sample of blood. The origin of the receptors is a woman aged 60-75 years with Graves' hyperthyroidism.

This clonotype was counted a few times. The junction departs from germline at one end; a sequencing error may be responsible. V gene TRBV6-1 combines with J gene TRBJ2-7; 9 bases align to TRBD1. The germline gives CDR1 MNHNS, CDR2 SASEGT. CDR3 length: 14 residues. The chain's CDR3 is CASSTGTGPYEHYF. The CDR3 DNA sequence: TGTGCCAGCAGTACCGGGACAGGGCCCTACGAGCATTACTTC.

This clonotype was observed a few times. The CDR3 region has the DNA TGTGCCAGCAGTGCACCACAGAGTTACTATGGCTACACCTTC. Its protein product is CASSAPQSYYGYTF. The chain joins TRBV6-1 to TRBJ1-2; the D is unclear. V was clipped by 4 bases and J by 3 bases, with 12 bases between them. The CDR3 contains 14 residues. CDR1 is MNHNS, CDR2 SASEGT, per germline.

The chain links TRBV7-3 to TRBJ2-3, with 13 bases identical to TRBD2. The CDR3 contains 16 residues. V shed 4 bases and J 5 bases; nucleotides not matched to a gene: 6. Germline CDR1 SGHTA, CDR2 FQGTGA. CDR3 coding DNA: TGTGCCAGCAGCTCCGGACTAGCGGGAGTGGGAGATACGCAGTATTTT. Translated, it gives CASSSGLAGVGDTQYF.

The sample holds a few counts of this clonotype. A clone one base away is much larger, so this may be a read error. V and J are TRBV5-1 and TRBJ2-5; perhaps TRBD2 as D (5 bases). CDR3 length equals 14 residues. Germline CDR1 SGHRS, CDR2 YFSETQ. V was trimmed by 5 bases and J by 5 bases, leaving 16 bases between them. This chain's CDR3 is CASSIGRDGETQYF. The DNA of the CDR3 is TGCGCCAGCAGTATCGGACGGGATGGGGAGACCCAGTACTTC.

This clonotype turned up a few times. The chain is built from TRBV24-1 and TRBJ1-1, with unresolved D. Trimming took off 2 bases at V and 0 bases at J, with 9 bases between the two ends. Germline-derived CDR1 and CDR2 are KGHDR and SFDVKD. CDR3 length: 15 residues. The DNA of the CDR3 is TGTGCCACCAGTGATTCCCGGGATATGAACACTGAAGCTTTCTTT. Its protein is CATSDSRDMNTEAFF.

Details on this clonotype: Compared with germline, one end of the junction differs, possibly owing to a read error. The CDR3 region is CASSLARGGNTGELFF. The CDR3 coding sequence is TGTGCTAGCAGCTTAGCGCGGGGGGGAAACACCGGGGAGCTGTTTTTT. The rearrangement uses TRBV7-7 and TRBJ2-2; TRBD2 aligns across 9 bases. Germline-derived CDR1 and CDR2 are SSHAT and FNYEAQ (reference sequence). This CDR3 region has 16 residues.

The chain couples TRBV19 to TRBJ1-4; no definite D call. Germline V gene lookup returns CDR1 LNHDA and CDR2 SQIVND (reference sequence). This CDR3 comprises 14 residues. The ends were cut back, 3 bases at V and 7 bases at J, with 12 bases in the middle. For the CDR3, the DNA is TGTGCCAGTAGTATTATGACGGGAGGTGAAAAACTGTTTTTT. Its protein is CASSIMTGGEKLFF.

Ten or more counts support this clonotype. V and J are TRBV18 and TRBJ1-3, with unresolved D. There are 17 residues in the CDR3. Germline lookup yields CDR1 KGHSH and CDR2 LQKENI. Trimming took 0 bases from V and 0 from J, leaving 12 bases between them. CDR3 protein: CASSPPQNSASGNTIYF. CDR3 nucleotide sequence: TGTGCCAGCTCACCACCTCAGAACAGCGCCTCTGGAAACACCATATATTTT.

J is TRBJ1-5 and V is TRBV12-5; perhaps TRBD1 as D (5 bases). The CDR3 runs to 12 residues. The V and J ends lost 5 bases and 7 bases respectively, with 9 bases between them. CDR1 is LGHNT and CDR2 is FRNRAP in the germline V gene. The CDR3 spells CASGEGRQPQHF. CDR3 in DNA: TGTGCTAGTGGTGAGGGACGACAGCCCCAGCATTTT.

This clonotype was seen more than once but under ten times. A much larger clone lies a single base off, so this may be a read error. The chain joins TRBV24-1 to TRBJ2-5; D remains unclear. Trimming pared 2 bases from V and 2 bases from J, leaving 5 bases between. CDR1 KGHDR and CDR2 SFDVKD come from the germline V gene. There are 13 residues in the CDR3. The CDR3 protein is CATSDSPQETQYF. DNA for the CDR3: TGTGCCACCAGTGATTCCCCTCAAGAGACCCAGTACTTC.

The gene calls are TRBV20-1 and TRBJ1-1, with 10 bases aligning to TRBD1. The CDR3 totals 15 residues. Germline CDR1 DFQATT, CDR2 SNEGSKA (reference sequence). The CDR3 loop is CSTLNLDRGFTEAFF. The CDR3 DNA sequence: TGCAGCACTCTCAATTTGGACAGGGGGTTCACTGAAGCTTTCTTT.

The gene calls are TRBV7-8 and TRBJ1-1; unclear D gene. Germline CDR1 is SGHVS and CDR2 is FQNEAQ. The CDR3 totals 13 residues. V was shortened by 6 bases and J by 1 base, with 9 bases between the two germline ends. CDR3: CASRPRTNTEAFF. In DNA form, the CDR3 reads TGTGCCAGCAGACCGCGTACGAACACTGAAGCTTTCTTT.

This clonotype has a count of ten or more. The CDR3 DNA reads as TGTGCCAGCAGTCGTACCGGGACAGGGGGCCCCGAGCAGTACTTC. Its translation: CASSRTGTGGPEQYF. V is TRBV3-1 and J is TRBJ2-7; 12 bases match TRBD1. Germline lookup yields CDR1 LGHDT and CDR2 YNNKEL (reference sequence). This CDR3 contains 15 residues. After removal of 6 bases from V and 6 bases from J, the junction contained 9 bases not matched to a gene.

This clonotype was detected ten times or more. This chain links TRBV7-9 with TRBJ2-1; TRBD2 matches 9 bases. Trimming cost V 2 bases and J 2 bases; bases outside gene matches: 1. There are 15 residues in the CDR3. Germline-derived CDR1 and CDR2 are SEHNR and FQNEAQ (reference sequence). CDR3 sequence reads: CASSLLAGTYNEQFF. CDR3 coding DNA: TGTGCCAGCAGCTTACTAGCGGGAACCTACAATGAGCAGTTCTTC.

This clonotype was seen repeatedly, ten times or more. V and J are TRBV11-2 and TRBJ2-3, with 8 bases that match TRBD1. This CDR3 region has 14 residues. V gave up 5 bases and J gave up 10 bases; unmatched junction bases: 11. Germline lookup yields CDR1 SGHAT and CDR2 FQNNGV. The CDR3 is CASSKPGQESPQYF. Written as DNA, the CDR3 is TGTGCCAGCAGCAAACCGGGACAGGAATCTCCGCAGTATTTT.

This rearrangement joins TRBV19 to TRBJ2-2; D may be TRBD2 (5 bases). Germline V CDR1 and CDR2: LNHDA, SQIVND (reference sequence). V was clipped by 9 bases and J by 1 base, with 12 bases between them. The CDR3 runs to 14 residues. CDR3 residues: CASRPAENTGELFF. The CDR3 DNA follows: TGTGCCAGCAGACCAGCGGAGAACACCGGGGAGCTGTTTTTT.

The genes are TRBV9 and TRBJ1-6; D remains unclear. V lost 4 bases and J 10 bases, leaving 15 bases between the germline ends. The CDR3 has 14 amino acids. Per the germline V gene, CDR1 is SGDLS and CDR2 is YYNGEE. The DNA of the CDR3 is TGTGCCAGCAGCCCGGAAGGGATGAGGTCACCCCTCCACTTT. Its translation: CASSPEGMRSPLHF. Looking up the rest from reference TRBV9 and TRBJ1-6 gives the full variable domain: DSGVTQTPKHLITATGQRVTLRCSPRSGDLSVYWYQQSLDQGLQFLIQYYNGEERAKGNILERFSAQQFPDLHSELNLSSLELGDSALYFCASSPEGMRSPLHFGNGTRLTVT.

CDR3 nucleotides: TGTGCCAGCTCCCTCCGGACTAGCTACCCTGAGCAGTTCTTC. Amino acid sequence: CASSLRTSYPEQFF. This chain uses TRBV3-1 with TRBJ2-1; 8 nucleotides match TRBD2. The V segment lost 8 bases and the J segment 9 bases; nucleotides outside the gene matches: 12. This CDR3 is 14 amino acids long. Germline loops: CDR1 LGHDT, CDR2 YNNKEL (reference sequence).

This clonotype has a count of ten or more. The rearrangement joins TRBV11-3 to TRBJ2-5; D is perhaps TRBD2 (6 bases). The CDR3 runs to 15 residues. V gave up 5 bases and J gave up 1 base, with 14 bases separating them. Germline assignment: CDR1 SGHNT and CDR2 YENEEA. CDR3 amino acids: CASSLISGPQETQYF. In DNA, the CDR3 is TGTGCCAGCAGCCTCATCAGCGGGCCCCAAGAGACCCAGTACTTC.

The table lists this clonotype with many counts. The chain recombines TRBV20-1 with TRBJ2-3; the match to TRBD1 covers 10 bases. Germline V gene lookup returns CDR1 DFQATT and CDR2 SNEGSKA (reference sequence). The CDR3 has 17 amino acids. The trim removed 1 base at V and 4 bases at J, leaving 11 bases unmatched. The CDR3 loop is CSARGIPGQGTPDTQYF. The CDR3 region has the DNA TGCAGTGCTAGAGGCATTCCGGGACAGGGGACCCCAGATACGCAGTATTTT.

Concerning this clonotype: At one end, the junction sequence differs from germline, possibly due to a read error. The J gene is TRBJ2-3, the V gene TRBV9; no clear D. Germline assignment: CDR1 SGDLS and CDR2 YYNGEE. The CDR3 totals 14 residues. The CDR3 DNA reads TGTGTCAGCAGCGCTGATACTAGCACAGATACGCAGTATTTT. Its protein is CVSSADTSTDTQYF.

This clonotype was found many times. The rearrangement joins TRBV6-1 to TRBJ2-6; D uncertain. V was shortened by 6 bases and J by 0 bases, with 9 bases between the two germline ends. The CDR3 is 15 amino acids. The germline V gene encodes CDR1 MNHNS and CDR2 SASEGT. For the CDR3, the DNA is TGTGCCAGCAGACCCTACGACTCTGGGGCCAACGTCCTGACTTTC. This codes for CASRPYDSGANVLTF.

This clonotype has ten or more counts. The V gene is TRBV20-1, the J gene TRBJ2-1, with D tentatively TRBD2 (5 bases). Trimming took 1 base from V and 4 from J, leaving 17 bases between them. The CDR3 is 16 amino acids. Germline V lookup: CDR1 DFQATT, CDR2 SNEGSKA (reference sequence). The DNA of the CDR3 is TGCAGTGCTAGAGCGATCACGTCCGGGGATTACAATGAGCAGTTCTTC. It is translated as CSARAITSGDYNEQFF.

This clonotype came up many times. V and J are TRBV6-2 or TRBV6-3 and TRBJ2-7; unclear D gene. Germline assignment: CDR1 MNHEY and CDR2 SVGEGT. The CDR3 spans 14 residues. V lost 8 bases and J 4 bases, leaving 18 bases between the germline ends. The CDR3 protein is CASARAWLEYEQYF. In DNA form, the CDR3 reads TGTGCCAGCGCCCGAGCTTGGCTTGAATACGAGCAGTACTTC.

This clonotype appeared many times. The chain is built from TRBV30 and TRBJ2-7; TRBD1 agrees at 8 bases. This CDR3 contains 15 residues. From germline, CDR1 is GTSNPN and CDR2 SVGIG (reference sequence). Trimming cost V 2 bases and J 0 bases; bases outside gene matches: 6. Written as DNA, the CDR3 is TGTGCCTGGAGTTACGGACAGGGACTCTCCTACGAGCAGTACTTC. This codes for CAWSYGQGLSYEQYF.

V is TRBV27 and J is TRBJ2-7; tentatively, D is TRBD1 (5 bases). Germline V CDR1 and CDR2: MNHEY, SMNVEV (reference sequence). The CDR3 has 16 amino acids. V was trimmed by 3 bases and J by 5 bases, leaving 20 bases between them. DNA of the CDR3: TGTGCCAGCAGTTTTATTCCTAGAAGGGGATTCGACGAGCAGTACTTC. Translation gives CASSFIPRRGFDEQYF.

This clonotype was observed a handful of times. The V gene is TRBV3-1, the J gene TRBJ2-5, with D perhaps being TRBD1 or TRBD2 (6 bases each). The CDR3 length is 14 residues. The germline V gene has CDR1 LGHDT and CDR2 YNNKEL (reference sequence). Trimming took off 6 bases at V and 5 bases at J, with 16 bases between the two ends. CDR3: CASRKTGGSETQYF. The CDR3 DNA sequence: TGTGCCAGCAGAAAGACAGGAGGGAGCGAGACCCAGTACTTC.

The chain combines TRBV7-9 with TRBJ1-1; 11 nucleotides match TRBD1. V was clipped by 5 bases and J by 5 bases; unmatched bases: 4. This CDR3 is built from 14 residues. CDR1 is SEHNR and CDR2 is FQNEAQ in the germline V gene (reference sequence). Here the CDR3 DNA reads TGTGCCAGCAGCCGGGACAGGGGGTTTACTGAAGCTTTCTTT. Amino acid sequence: CASSRDRGFTEAFF.

With regard to this clonotype: No conserved phenylalanine or tryptophan ends this CDR3, so it is likely a read error. The rearrangement links TRBV6-1 to TRBJ1-1; D may be TRBD1 (5 bases). Trimming shortened V by 6 bases and J by 0 bases, and 11 bases separated the two germline ends. This CDR3 is 14 amino acids long. Germline-derived CDR1 and CDR2 are MNHNS and SASEGT. CDR3 loop: CASSPPGLNTEAFS. CDR3 coding DNA: TGTGCCAGCAGCCCACCAGGGCTGAACACTGAAGCTTTCTCT.